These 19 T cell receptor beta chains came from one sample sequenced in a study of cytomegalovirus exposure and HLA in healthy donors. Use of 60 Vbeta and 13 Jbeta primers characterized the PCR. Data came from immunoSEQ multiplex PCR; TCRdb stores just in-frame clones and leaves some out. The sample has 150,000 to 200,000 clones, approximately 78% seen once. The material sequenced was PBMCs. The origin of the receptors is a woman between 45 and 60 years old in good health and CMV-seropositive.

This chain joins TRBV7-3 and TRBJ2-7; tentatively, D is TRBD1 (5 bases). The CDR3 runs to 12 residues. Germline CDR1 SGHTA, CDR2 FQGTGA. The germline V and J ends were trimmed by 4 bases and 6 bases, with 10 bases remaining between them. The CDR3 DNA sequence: TGTGCCAGCAGCTCACCTAGGGGCGAGCAGTACTTC. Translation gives CASSSPRGEQYF.

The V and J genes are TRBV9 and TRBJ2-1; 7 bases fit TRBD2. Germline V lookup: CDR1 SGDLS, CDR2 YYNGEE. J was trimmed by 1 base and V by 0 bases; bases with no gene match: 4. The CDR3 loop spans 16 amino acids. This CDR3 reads CASSVGGGFSYNEQFF. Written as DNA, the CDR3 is TGTGCCAGCAGCGTAGGGGGGGGTTTTTCCTACAATGAGCAGTTCTTC. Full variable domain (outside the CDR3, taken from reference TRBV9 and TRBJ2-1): DSGVTQTPKHLITATGQRVTLRCSPRSGDLSVYWYQQSLDQGLQFLIQYYNGEERAKGNILERFSAQQFPDLHSELNLSSLELGDSALYFCASSVGGGFSYNEQFFGPGTRLTVL.

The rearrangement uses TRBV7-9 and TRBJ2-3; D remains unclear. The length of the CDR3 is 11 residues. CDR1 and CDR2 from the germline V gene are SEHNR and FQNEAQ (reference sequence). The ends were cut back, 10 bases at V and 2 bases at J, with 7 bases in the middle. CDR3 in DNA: TGTGCCACGGTCGCCACAGATACGCAGTATTTT. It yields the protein CATVATDTQYF.

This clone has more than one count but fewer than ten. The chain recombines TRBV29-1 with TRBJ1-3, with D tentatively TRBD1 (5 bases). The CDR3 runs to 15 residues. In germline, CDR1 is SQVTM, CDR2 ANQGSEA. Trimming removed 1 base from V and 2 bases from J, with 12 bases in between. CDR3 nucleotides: TGCAGCGTTGAAGGGCCAGGGTATACTGGAAACACCATATATTTT. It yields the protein CSVEGPGYTGNTIYF.

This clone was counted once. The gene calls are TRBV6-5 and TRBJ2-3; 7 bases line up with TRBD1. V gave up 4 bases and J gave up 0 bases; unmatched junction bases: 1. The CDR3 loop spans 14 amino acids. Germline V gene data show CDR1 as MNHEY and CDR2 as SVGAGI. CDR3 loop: CASSSRGSTDTQYF. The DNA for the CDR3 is TGTGCCAGCAGTTCCAGGGGGAGCACAGATACGCAGTATTTT.

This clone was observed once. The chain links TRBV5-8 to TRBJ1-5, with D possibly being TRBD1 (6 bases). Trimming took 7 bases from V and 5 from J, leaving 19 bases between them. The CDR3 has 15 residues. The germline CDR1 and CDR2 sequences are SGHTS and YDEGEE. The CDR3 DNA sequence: TGTGCCAGCGGCCGGGACATTAGGCGAGATCAGCCCCAGCATTTT. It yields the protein CASGRDIRRDQPQHF.

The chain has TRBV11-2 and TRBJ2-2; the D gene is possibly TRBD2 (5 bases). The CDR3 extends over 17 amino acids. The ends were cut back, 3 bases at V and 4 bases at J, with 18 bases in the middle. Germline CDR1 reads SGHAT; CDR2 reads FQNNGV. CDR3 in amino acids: CASSFRARAGVTGELFF. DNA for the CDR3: TGTGCCAGCAGCTTTCGGGCGAGGGCAGGCGTCACCGGGGAGCTGTTTTTT. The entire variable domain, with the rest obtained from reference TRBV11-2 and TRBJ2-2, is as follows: EAGVAQSPRYKIIEKRQSVAFWCNPISGHATLYWYQQILGQGPKLLIQFQNNGVVDDSQLPKDRFSAERLKGVDSTLKIQPAKLEDSAVYLCASSFRARAGVTGELFFGEGSRLTVL.

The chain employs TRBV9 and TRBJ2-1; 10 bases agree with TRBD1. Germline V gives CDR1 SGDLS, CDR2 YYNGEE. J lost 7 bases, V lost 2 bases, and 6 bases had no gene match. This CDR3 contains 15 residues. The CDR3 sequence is CASSVEGQGTNEQFF. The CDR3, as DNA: TGTGCCAGCAGCGTGGAGGGACAGGGGACGAATGAGCAGTTCTTC.

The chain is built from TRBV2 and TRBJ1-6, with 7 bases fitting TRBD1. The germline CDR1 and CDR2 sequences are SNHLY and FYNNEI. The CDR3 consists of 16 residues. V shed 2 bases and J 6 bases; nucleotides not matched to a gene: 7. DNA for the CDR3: TGTGCCAGCAGTGAACTACAGGGGCCTTTTAATTCACCCCTCCACTTT. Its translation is CASSELQGPFNSPLHF.

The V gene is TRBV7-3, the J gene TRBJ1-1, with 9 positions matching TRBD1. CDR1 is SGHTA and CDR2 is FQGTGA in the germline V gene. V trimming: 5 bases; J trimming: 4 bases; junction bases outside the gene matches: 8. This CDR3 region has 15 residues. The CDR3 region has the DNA TGTGCCAGCAGCCCCACAGGGGGCTTGGTCACTGAAGCTTTCTTT. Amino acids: CASSPTGGLVTEAFF.

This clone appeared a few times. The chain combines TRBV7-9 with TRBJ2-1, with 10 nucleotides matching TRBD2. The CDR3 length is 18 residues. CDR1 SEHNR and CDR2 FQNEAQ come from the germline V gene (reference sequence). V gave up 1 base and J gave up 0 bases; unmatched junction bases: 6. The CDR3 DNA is TGTGCCAGCAGCTTAGGTAGCGGGGGGACTTTCTCCTACAATGAGCAGTTCTTC. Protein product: CASSLGSGGTFSYNEQFF.

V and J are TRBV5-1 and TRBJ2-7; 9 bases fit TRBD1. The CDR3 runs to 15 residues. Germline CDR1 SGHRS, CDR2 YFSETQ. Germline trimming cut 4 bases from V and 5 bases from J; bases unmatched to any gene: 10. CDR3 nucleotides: TGCGCCAGCAGCCAAGGAGGGACAGGGAGGAACGAGCAGTACTTC. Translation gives CASSQGGTGRNEQYF. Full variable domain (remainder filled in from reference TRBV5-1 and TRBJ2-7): KAGVTQTPRYLIKTRGQQVTLSCSPISGHRSVSWYQQTPGQGLQFLFEYFSETQRNKGNFPGRFSGRQFSNSRSEMNVSTLELGDSALYLCASSQGGTGRNEQYFGPGTRLTVT.

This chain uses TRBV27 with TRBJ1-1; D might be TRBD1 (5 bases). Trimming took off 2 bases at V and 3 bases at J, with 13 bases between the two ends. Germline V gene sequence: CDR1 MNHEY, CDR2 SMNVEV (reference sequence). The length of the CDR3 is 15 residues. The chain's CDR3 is CASSLPPGRDTEAFF. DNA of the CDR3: TGTGCCAGCAGTTTACCTCCAGGGAGGGACACTGAAGCTTTCTTT.

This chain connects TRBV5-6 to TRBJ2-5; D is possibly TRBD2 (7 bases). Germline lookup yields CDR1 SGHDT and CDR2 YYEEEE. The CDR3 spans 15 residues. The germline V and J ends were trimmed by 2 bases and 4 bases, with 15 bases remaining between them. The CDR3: CASSFEKGGVETQYF. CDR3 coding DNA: TGTGCCAGCAGCTTTGAAAAGGGGGGGGTAGAGACCCAGTACTTC.

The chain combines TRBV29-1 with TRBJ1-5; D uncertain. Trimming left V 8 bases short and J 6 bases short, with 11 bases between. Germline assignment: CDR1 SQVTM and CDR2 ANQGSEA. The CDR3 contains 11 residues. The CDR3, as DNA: TGCAGCTCTCAGGCGCGTCAGCCCCAGCATTTT. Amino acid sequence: CSSQARQPQHF.

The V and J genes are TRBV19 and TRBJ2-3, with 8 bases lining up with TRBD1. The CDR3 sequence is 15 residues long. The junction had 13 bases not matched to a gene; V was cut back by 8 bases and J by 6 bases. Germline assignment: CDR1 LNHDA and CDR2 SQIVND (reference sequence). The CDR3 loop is CASGHTGGKGDTQYF. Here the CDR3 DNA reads TGTGCCAGTGGACACACAGGGGGAAAAGGGGATACGCAGTATTTT.

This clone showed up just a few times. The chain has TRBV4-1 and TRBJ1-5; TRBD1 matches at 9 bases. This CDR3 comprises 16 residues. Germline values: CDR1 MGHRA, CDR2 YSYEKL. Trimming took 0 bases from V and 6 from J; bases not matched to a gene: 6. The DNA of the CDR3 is TGCGCCAGCAGCCAAGAAAGGACAGGGGTAGGTCAGCCCCAGCATTTT. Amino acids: CASSQERTGVGQPQHF.

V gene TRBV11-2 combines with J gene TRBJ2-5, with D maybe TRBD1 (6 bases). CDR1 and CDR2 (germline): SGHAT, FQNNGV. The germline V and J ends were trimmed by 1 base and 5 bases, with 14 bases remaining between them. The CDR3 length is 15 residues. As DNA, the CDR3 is TGTGCCAGCAGCTTAGTTGCAGGGGTCGAGGAGACCCAGTACTTC. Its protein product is CASSLVAGVEETQYF.

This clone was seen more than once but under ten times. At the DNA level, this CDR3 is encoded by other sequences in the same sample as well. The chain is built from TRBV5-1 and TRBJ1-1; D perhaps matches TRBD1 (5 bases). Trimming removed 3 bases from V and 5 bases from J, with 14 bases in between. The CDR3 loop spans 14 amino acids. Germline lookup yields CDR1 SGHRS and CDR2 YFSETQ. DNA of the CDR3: TGCGCCAGCAGCTCTGGGACGGGAGGGACTGAAGCTTTCTTT. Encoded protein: CASSSGTGGTEAFF.